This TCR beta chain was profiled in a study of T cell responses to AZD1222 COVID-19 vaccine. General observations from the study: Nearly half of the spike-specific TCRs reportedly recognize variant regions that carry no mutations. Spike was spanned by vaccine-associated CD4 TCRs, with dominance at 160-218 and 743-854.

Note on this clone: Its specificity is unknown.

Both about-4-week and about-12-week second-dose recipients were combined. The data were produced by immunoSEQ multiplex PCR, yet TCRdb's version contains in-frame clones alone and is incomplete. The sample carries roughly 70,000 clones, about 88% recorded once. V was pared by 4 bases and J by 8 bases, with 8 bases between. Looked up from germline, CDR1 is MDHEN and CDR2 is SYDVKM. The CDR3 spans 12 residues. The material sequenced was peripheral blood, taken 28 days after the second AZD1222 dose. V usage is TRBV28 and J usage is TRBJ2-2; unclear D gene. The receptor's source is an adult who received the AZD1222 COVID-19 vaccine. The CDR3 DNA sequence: TGTGCCAGCAGTTCCGGGCAGGGGGAGCTGTTTTTT. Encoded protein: CASSSGQGELFF.